The T cell receptor beta chain under discussion was sequenced for a study of blood T cell repertoires in COVID-19. In the original workflow: Reference gene primers were amplified, and this amplification served to estimate nucleated cell counts. Assay: immunoSEQ multiplex PCR; the TCRdb copy retains only in-frame clones and omits some. That table is the source of V, J and clone size, and D and trimming were worked out from the DNA. Among tens of thousands of clones, around 80% were seen once, and the ten largest hold 7.4%. This clone has just a few counts. Sequencing was done on a sample of peripheral blood. This sequence was found in a human donor in a cohort sampled during active COVID-19.

This CDR3 is CASTIQVSEQFF. In DNA form, the CDR3 reads TGTGCCAGCACCATACAAGTCAGTGAGCAGTTCTTC. The chain has TRBV12-3 or TRBV12-4 and TRBJ2-1; D remains ambiguous. V was shortened by 7 bases and J by 9 bases, with 13 bases between the two germline ends. The CDR3 is made up of 12 amino acids.